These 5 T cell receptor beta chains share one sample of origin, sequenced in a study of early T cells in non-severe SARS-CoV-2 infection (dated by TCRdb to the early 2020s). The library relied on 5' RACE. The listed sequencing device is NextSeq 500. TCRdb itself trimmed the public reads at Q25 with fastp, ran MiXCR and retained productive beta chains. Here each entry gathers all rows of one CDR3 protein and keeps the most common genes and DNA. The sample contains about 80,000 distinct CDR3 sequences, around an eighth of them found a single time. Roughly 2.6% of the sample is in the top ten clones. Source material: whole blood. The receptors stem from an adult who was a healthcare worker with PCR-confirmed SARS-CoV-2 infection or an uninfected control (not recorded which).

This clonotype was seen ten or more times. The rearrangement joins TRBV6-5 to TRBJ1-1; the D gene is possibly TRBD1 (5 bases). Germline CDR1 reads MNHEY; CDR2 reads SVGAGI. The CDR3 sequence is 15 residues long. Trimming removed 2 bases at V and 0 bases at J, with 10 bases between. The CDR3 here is CASSYGLGLNTEAFF. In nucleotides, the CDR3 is TGTGCCAGCAGTTACGGGTTGGGGCTGAACACTGAAGCTTTCTTT.

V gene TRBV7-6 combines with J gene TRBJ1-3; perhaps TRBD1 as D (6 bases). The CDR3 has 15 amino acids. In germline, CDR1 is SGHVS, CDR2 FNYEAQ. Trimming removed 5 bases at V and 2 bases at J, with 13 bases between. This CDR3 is CASSTEQGPGNTIYF. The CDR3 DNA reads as TGTGCCAGCAGCACAGAACAGGGTCCTGGAAACACCATATATTTT.

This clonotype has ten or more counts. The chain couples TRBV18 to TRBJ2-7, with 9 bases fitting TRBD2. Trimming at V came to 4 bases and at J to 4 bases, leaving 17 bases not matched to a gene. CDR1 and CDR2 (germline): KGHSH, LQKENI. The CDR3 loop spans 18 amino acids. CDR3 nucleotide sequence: TGTGCCAGCTCACAAATAGCTAGAGCGGGAGGAGTCATGTACGAGCAGTACTTC. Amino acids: CASSQIARAGGVMYEQYF.

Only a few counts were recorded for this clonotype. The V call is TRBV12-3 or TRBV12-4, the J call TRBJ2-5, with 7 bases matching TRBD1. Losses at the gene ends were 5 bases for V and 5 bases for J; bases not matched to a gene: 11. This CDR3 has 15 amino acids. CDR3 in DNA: TGTGCCAGCAGTCCAGGGGGTTATCCTTGGGAGACCCAGTACTTC. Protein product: CASSPGGYPWETQYF.

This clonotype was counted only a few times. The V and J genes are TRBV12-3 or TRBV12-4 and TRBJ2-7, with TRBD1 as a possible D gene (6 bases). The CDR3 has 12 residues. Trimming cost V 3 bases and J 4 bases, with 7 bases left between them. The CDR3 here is CASSFRGYEQYF. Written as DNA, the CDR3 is TGTGCCAGCAGTTTCAGGGGTTACGAGCAGTACTTC.